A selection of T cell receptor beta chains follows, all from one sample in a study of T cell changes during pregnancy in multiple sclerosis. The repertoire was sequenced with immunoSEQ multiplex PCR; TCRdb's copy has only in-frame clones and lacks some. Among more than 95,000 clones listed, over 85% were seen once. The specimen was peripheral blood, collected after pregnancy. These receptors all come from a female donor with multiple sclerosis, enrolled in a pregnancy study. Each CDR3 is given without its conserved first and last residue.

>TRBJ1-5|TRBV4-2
ASSQGGGSEIQPQH
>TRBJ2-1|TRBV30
AWSSAPGLGIYNEQF
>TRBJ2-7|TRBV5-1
ASSPGQGFRLYEQY
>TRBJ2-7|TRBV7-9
ASSPPAASSYEQY
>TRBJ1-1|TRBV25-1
ASSELPHYGQFKAF
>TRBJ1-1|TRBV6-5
ASKRSMNTEAF
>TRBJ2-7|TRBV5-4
ASSLTEGLTYEQY
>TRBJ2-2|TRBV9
ASSAAQGEGYYEGELF
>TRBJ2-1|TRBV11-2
ASSLVSGMYNEQF
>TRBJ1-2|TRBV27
ASSPGGSQTFNYGYT
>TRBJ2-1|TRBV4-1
ASSLTSVDYNEQF
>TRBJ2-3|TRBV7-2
ASSLLSGSTDTQY
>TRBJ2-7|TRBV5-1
ASSSTGGTGEQY
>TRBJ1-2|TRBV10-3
AISDTANYGYT
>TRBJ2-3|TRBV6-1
ASSDPTYSNPADTQY
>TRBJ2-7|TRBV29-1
SVGTDYEQY
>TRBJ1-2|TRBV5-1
ASSLTGANYGYT
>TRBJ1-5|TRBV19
ASSINRAGYQPQH
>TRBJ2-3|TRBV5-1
ASSPEGQGAQY
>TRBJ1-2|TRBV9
ASRPGLYGYT
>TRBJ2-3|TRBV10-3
AISDGGSGTQY
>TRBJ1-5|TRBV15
ATSRDPDRDNQPQH
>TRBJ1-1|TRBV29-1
SVSGQGSVMNTEAF
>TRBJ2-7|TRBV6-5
ASSLTGGQYEQY
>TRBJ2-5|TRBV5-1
ASSLPGSSYQETQY
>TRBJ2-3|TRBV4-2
ASSPQGLAGYTDTQY
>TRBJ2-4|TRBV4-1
ASSQGLAGGENIQY
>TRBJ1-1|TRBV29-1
SGDRGHTEAF
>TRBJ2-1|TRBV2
ASNGGEREGSYNEQF